This T cell receptor beta chain was captured in a study of T cell responses to AZD1222 COVID-19 vaccine. Whole-study findings and limits: All repertoire sampling was performed exclusively after the peak T cell response.

Points on this clone: The antigen is unknown.

TCRdb's copy holds only in-frame clones and misses some; the assay was immunoSEQ multiplex PCR. The sample holds about 130,000 clones, 90% to 95% seen once. The length of the CDR3 is 13 residues. Germline CDR1 MNHEY, CDR2 SVGAGI. Deletions cut 5 bases from V and 7 bases from J, with 9 bases between. This chain joins TRBV6-5 and TRBJ1-6, with D uncertain. The TCR comes from an adult who received the AZD1222 COVID-19 vaccine. The specimen comprised peripheral blood, sampled 28 days after the second AZD1222 dose. The CDR3 loop reads CASSRIGNSPLHF. The CDR3 bases are TGTGCCAGCAGTCGTATTGGGAATTCACCCCTCCACTTT.